This T cell receptor (beta chain) was identified in a study of shared clonotypes between healthy human individuals. In the study overall: CD8 memory received one plate per donor, CD8 naive two, CD4 memory three and CD4 naive three.

It was CD45RO-negative cells, positively selected for CCR7, that made up naive CD8 cells, with terminally differentiated effector memory CD45RA+ cells excluded. The study's findings and limits: Generally, naive subsets (rather than memory subsets) showed larger estimated richness.

Profiled with immunoSEQ multiplex PCR; TCRdb holds only in-frame clones, not every one. The sample has about 2 million clones, roughly 94% seen once. This CDR3 has 16 residues. The ends lost 2 bases at V and 7 bases at J; junction bases unmatched: 9. Germline assignment: CDR1 SGDLS and CDR2 YYNGEE. About this clone: The target antigen is unknown.

The gene calls are TRBV9 and TRBJ2-1; 10 positions agree with TRBD2. Material: naive CD8+ T cells sorted from blood. The clonotype comes from a young man in good health. CDR3 DNA: TGTGCCAGCAGCGTTGTCCCCCTAGCGGGAGATAATGAGCAGTTCTTC. Translating it yields CASSVVPLAGDNEQFF.